What follows are 14 T cell receptor beta chains derived from one specimen sequenced in a study of T cells after yellow fever vaccination. TCRdb reprocessed the 5' RACE reads via MiXCR and lists one record per CDR3 protein. The data hold hundreds of thousands of distinct CDR3 sequences, with roughly 12% observed a single time. The starting material was PBMCs, obtained on the day of the yellow fever booster vaccination. The receptors shown here come from a man aged 25 to 45 who received the YFV17D yellow fever vaccine.

This clonotype was counted at least ten times. J is TRBJ2-1 and V is TRBV29-1, with D possibly being TRBD1 (6 bases). With 6 bases removed from V and 0 bases from J, the gap between germline ends came to 15 bases. The germline CDR1 and CDR2 sequences are SQVTM and ANQGSEA. The CDR3 consists of 15 residues. CDR3 in amino acids: CSVGGGASSYNEQFF. Written as DNA, the CDR3 is TGCAGCGTAGGGGGTGGTGCCAGCTCCTACAATGAGCAGTTCTTC.

This clonotype was seen a handful of times. V gene TRBV11-2 combines with J gene TRBJ1-2, with D tentatively TRBD1 (6 bases). Trimming shortened V by 5 bases and J by 7 bases, and 14 bases separated the two germline ends. Germline V gene data show CDR1 as SGHAT and CDR2 as FQNNGV. CDR3 size: 13 residues. CDR3 sequence reads: CASSVGGLSGYTF. CDR3 DNA sequence: TGTGCCAGCAGCGTTGGGGGGCTTAGTGGCTACACCTTC.

This clonotype was detected many times. The V gene is TRBV6-5, the J gene TRBJ2-5; D is unclear. Germline V gene data show CDR1 as MNHEY and CDR2 as SVGAGI. The length of the CDR3 is 13 residues. Between the trimmed V and J ends, which lost 2 bases and 3 bases, there was a span of 7 bases. For the CDR3, the DNA is TGTGCCAGCAGTTACGGCCGAGAAGAGACCCAGTACTTC. Protein: CASSYGREETQYF.

This clonotype has at least ten counts. The chain couples TRBV12-3 or TRBV12-4 to TRBJ2-2, with TRBD2 matching over 13 bases. J lost 6 bases, V lost 5 bases, and 6 bases had no gene match. The CDR3 is made up of 16 amino acids. The CDR3 reads CASSPGLAGLSGELFF. The DNA of the CDR3 is TGTGCCAGCAGTCCGGGACTAGCGGGACTGTCCGGGGAGCTGTTTTTT.

This clonotype has just a few counts. The gene calls are TRBV10-2 and TRBJ2-5, with TRBD1 matching over 7 bases. The trim removed 4 bases at V and 2 bases at J, leaving 7 bases unmatched. The CDR3 is 15 residues long. Per the germline V gene, CDR1 is WSHSY and CDR2 is SAAADI. The DNA of the CDR3 is TGCGCCAGCAGTGCCCCGGGACAGCTACAAGAGACCCAGTACTTC. It codes for CASSAPGQLQETQYF.

V gene TRBV18 combines with J gene TRBJ1-1; no reliable D call. Germline V gene sequence: CDR1 KGHSH, CDR2 LQKENI. The CDR3 totals 14 residues. Trimming pared 4 bases from V and 0 bases from J, leaving 9 bases between. DNA of the CDR3: TGTGCCAGCTCACAAACGCCCATGAACACTGAAGCTTTCTTT. Its translation: CASSQTPMNTEAFF.

This clonotype has only a few counts. V usage is TRBV7-3 and J usage is TRBJ2-1; 7 bases agree with TRBD1. The CDR3 spans 12 residues. Trimming cost V 5 bases and J 9 bases; bases outside gene matches: 4. Looked up from germline, CDR1 is SGHTA and CDR2 is FQGTGA. CDR3 DNA: TGTGCCAGCAGCACCAGGGGGTCTGAGCAGTTCTTC. It specifies CASSTRGSEQFF.

This chain uses TRBV23-1 with TRBJ2-3, with D possibly being TRBD1 (5 bases). TRBV23-1 qualifies as an ORF whose function is uncertain. The V end was cut by 11 bases, the J end by 1 base, with 7 bases between. The CDR3 spans 11 residues. The DNA of the CDR3 is TGCGCCCCCAGGGGCACAGATACGCAGTATTTT. It yields the protein CAPRGTDTQYF.

This chain connects TRBV29-1 to TRBJ2-7, with D perhaps TRBD1 (5 bases). Germline loops: CDR1 SQVTM, CDR2 ANQGSEA. The germline V and J ends were trimmed by 6 bases and 2 bases, with 8 bases remaining between them. The CDR3 spans 11 residues. As DNA, the CDR3 is TGCAGCGTGACAGCAACCTACGAGCAGTACTTC. This sequence encodes CSVTATYEQYF.

This clonotype was seen a handful of times. The chain employs TRBV14 and TRBJ2-3, with D possibly matching TRBD1 (5 bases). Germline V CDR1 and CDR2: SGHDN, FVKESK. Trimming removed 4 bases at V and 6 bases at J, with 17 bases between. The CDR3 extends over 15 amino acids. In nucleotides, the CDR3 is TGTGCCAGCAGCCCTGGGGCTAGATTGTCGGATACGCAGTATTTT. It is translated as CASSPGARLSDTQYF.

This clonotype was observed many times. The J gene is TRBJ2-1, the V gene TRBV5-1; 7 bases agree with TRBD1. The V gene end was trimmed by 0 bases and the J gene end by 2 bases; junction bases not matched to a gene: 2. Germline CDR1 reads SGHRS; CDR2 reads YFSETQ. The CDR3 covers 15 residues. In DNA form, the CDR3 reads TGCGCCAGCAGCTTGGATACAGGGGCCTACAATGAGCAGTTCTTC. Translated, it gives CASSLDTGAYNEQFF.

This clonotype occurred a few times. This sequence joins TRBV9 and TRBJ1-2; D might be TRBD1 (5 bases). Germline V gene data show CDR1 as SGDLS and CDR2 as YYNGEE. Trimming removed 2 bases at V and 4 bases at J, with 15 bases between. The CDR3 loop spans 15 amino acids. In nucleotides, the CDR3 is TGTGCCAGCAGCGTCGGGGCGGACATTTCCTATGGCTACACCTTC. Translating gives CASSVGADISYGYTF.

The rearrangement links TRBV7-3 to TRBJ2-3; D is uncertain. This CDR3 region has 15 residues. CDR1 is SGHTA, CDR2 FQGTGA, per germline. V was pared by 5 bases and J by 0 bases, with 12 bases between. The DNA for the CDR3 is TGTGCCAGCAGCCGGACGGGCAGCAGCACAGATACGCAGTATTTT. This gives the protein CASSRTGSSTDTQYF.

This chain links TRBV12-3 or TRBV12-4 with TRBJ1-2; possibly TRBD1 for D (5 bases). The CDR3 runs 12 residues. V was clipped by 3 bases and J by 6 bases, with 8 bases between them. CDR3 DNA sequence: TGTGCCAGCAGTTTTGCGGGGGATGGCTACACCTTC. As protein: CASSFAGDGYTF.